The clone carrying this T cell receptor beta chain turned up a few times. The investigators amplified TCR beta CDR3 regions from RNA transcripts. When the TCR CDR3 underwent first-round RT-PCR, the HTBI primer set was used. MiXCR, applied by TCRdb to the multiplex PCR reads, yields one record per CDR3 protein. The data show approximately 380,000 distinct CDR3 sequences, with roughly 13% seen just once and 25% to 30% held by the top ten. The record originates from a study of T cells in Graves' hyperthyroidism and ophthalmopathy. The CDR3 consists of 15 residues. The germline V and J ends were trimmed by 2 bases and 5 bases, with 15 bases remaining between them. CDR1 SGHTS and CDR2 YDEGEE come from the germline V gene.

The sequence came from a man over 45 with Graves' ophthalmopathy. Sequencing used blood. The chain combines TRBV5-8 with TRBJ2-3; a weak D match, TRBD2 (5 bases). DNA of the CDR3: TGTGCCAGCAGCTTACGTTCACGGGCGGGAGATACGCAGTATTTT. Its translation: CASSLRSRAGDTQYF.